This entry is about one T cell receptor beta chain. The specificity of this receptor is unknown. No base quality values were provided; no much bigger clone lies one nucleotide off. The data originate from a study of radiation and T cells in renal cell carcinoma (dated by TCRdb to between 2020 and 2021). Concerning the study at large: The samples were obtained from a clinical trial, where primary renal cell carcinomas were treated with 15 Gy stereotactic body radiation therapy and then removed by nephrectomy 4 weeks afterward. TCR beta sequencing covered approximately 51 samples in total, comprising around 25 tumors and around 27 peripheral blood samples. In the approximately 57 samples combined, around 3.7 million unique CDR3 nucleotide sequences were found, encoding some 2,500,000 unique CDR3 amino acid sequences.

In the paper's terms, the time point label means: baseline pretreatment blood. The sample's treatment or condition label, in plain terms: 15 Gy SBRT to primary tumor, nephrectomy 4 weeks later. Serial peripheral blood from radiation-treated patients was sampled at baseline, 2 weeks and 4 weeks after SBRT to track tumor-enriched clonotypes. Every patient's renal cell carcinoma showed clear cell pathology. Genomic DNA for TCR sequencing was prepared using the QIAamp DNA Blood Mini Kit (Qiagen). The analyses included only samples that passed all quality control checks. The immunoSEQ kit was used, according to the manufacturer's recommendations, to generate TCR beta libraries from genomic DNA. To prepare libraries, a first multiplex PCR with proprietary primers was run, followed by a second PCR that added unique barcodes, and a bead cleanup was done after each round. A kit-provided positive control reaction and a negative control reaction were included in every sample batch. The final libraries were assessed on an Agilent 4200 TapeStation D1000 ScreenTape, pooled by volume, and quantified by qPCR. An Illumina NextSeq500 fitted with a MidOutput 150-cycle cartridge performed the sequencing, running 156 Read1 cycles and 15 Index1 cycles with the kit's custom primers. The pooled library was loaded at 0.8 to 1 pM, with a roughly 20% PhiX control spiked in. In the paper's pipeline: Vendor-processed data were analyzed in R, and a clonotype was defined as all T cells sharing the same CDR3 nucleotide sequence. In the clone abundance analyses, frequencies in each sample were normalized to that sample's 10,000 most abundant clones. Public T cell clones, averaging fewer than five per sample, were removed before analysis. Tumor-enriched and baseline blood-enriched clonotypes were defined by at least a 32-fold difference in abundance between compartments. A beta-binomial differential abundance model was used to identify clonotypes that were expanded or contracted between blood time points. Tumor-blood repertoire similarity was measured with the Baroni-Urbani and Buser coefficient, and groups were compared using two-tailed Wilcoxon tests in R. In TCRdb, the immuneACCESS table is reduced to in-frame sequences with V and J assigned. These tables do not hold every clone; where another copy was compared, an unresolved V gene accounts for under half, and the others remain unexplained. The D gene and trimming were derived from the DNA, and the V and J assignments and clone size from that table. A total of about 130,000 clones appear in this sample, roughly 80% of them only once. The biggest ten clones account for about 2.9% of the sample.

V was cut back by 0 bases and J by 2 bases, leaving a gap of 11 bases between them. CDR1 and CDR2, looked up from the germline V gene, are ENHRY and SYGVKD. The CDR3, from cysteine to phenylalanine, totals 15 residues. Only the CDR3 DNA stays, 45 bases, in frame from base 1. General study outcomes and caveats: No pretreatment tumor biopsies were available, so the baseline intratumoral presence of clonotypes could not be determined. In blood, the top tumor clonotypes increased from baseline to 2 weeks after radiation and then shrank by 4 weeks, which suggests a temporary expansion of tumor-resident clones. Dynamics of the blood repertoire were not tracked past 4 weeks after treatment. The single-armed trial design could not address effects of radiation dose or scheduling on the TCR repertoire.

The input for sequencing was blood, taken from a patient whose treatment included radiotherapy and nephrectomy. This clonotype was sampled from a woman aged 60 to 75 with renal cell carcinoma. Recombination connected TRBV10-3 to TRBJ2-7; matching of 6 bases hints at TRBD1 as the D gene. The CDR3 protein is CAISESAGTTYEQYF. At the DNA level, the sequence is TGTGCCATCAGTGAGTCGGCTGGGACAACCTACGAGCAGTACTTC.